This T cell receptor (beta chain) was captured in a study of cytomegalovirus exposure and HLA in healthy donors. This PCR relied on a set of 60 Vbeta primers and 13 Jbeta primers. The authors' processing: A follow-up analysis tallied 86 million or so unique TCR beta chains, roughly 11 million shared. Profiled with immunoSEQ multiplex PCR; TCRdb holds only in-frame clones, not every one. For V, J and clone size, that table is used; D and trimming come from the DNA. In the table there are 250,000 or so clones, approximately 81% of which are singletons. The material sequenced was PBMCs. This receptor was obtained from a woman aged 55-75 years in good health and CMV-seropositive.

The CDR3 here is CASRTETYEQYF. The CDR3, as DNA: TGCGCCAGCAGGACAGAAACCTACGAGCAGTACTTC. V is TRBV10-2 and J is TRBJ2-7, with a weak D call TRBD1 (5 bases). V lost 6 bases, J lost 2 bases, and 8 bases lay in between. This CDR3 has 12 amino acids. Germline V lookup: CDR1 WSHSY, CDR2 SAAADI.